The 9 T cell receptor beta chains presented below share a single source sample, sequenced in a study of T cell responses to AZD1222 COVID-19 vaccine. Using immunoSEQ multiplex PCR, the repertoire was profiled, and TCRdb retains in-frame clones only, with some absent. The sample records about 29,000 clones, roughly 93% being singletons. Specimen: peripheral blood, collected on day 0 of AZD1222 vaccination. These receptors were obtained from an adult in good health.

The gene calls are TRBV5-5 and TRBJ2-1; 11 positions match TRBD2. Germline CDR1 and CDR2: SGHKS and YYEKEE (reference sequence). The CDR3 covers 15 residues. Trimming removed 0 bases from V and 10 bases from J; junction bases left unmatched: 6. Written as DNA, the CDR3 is TGTGCCAGCAGCTTGGTACTAGCGGGAGAACGAGAGCAGTTCTTC. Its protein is CASSLVLAGEREQFF.

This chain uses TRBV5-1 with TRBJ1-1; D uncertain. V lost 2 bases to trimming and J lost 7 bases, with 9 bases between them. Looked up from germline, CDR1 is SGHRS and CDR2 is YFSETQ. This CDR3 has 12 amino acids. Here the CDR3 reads CASSFDNGEAFF. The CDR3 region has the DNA TGCGCCAGCAGCTTTGACAACGGTGAAGCTTTCTTT.

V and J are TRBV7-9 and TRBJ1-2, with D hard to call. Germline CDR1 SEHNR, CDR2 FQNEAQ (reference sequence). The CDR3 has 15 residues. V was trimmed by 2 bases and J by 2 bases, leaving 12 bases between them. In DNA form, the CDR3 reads TGTGCCAGCAGCTTACAGCGTATTCCGAACTATGGCTACACCTTC. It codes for CASSLQRIPNYGYTF.

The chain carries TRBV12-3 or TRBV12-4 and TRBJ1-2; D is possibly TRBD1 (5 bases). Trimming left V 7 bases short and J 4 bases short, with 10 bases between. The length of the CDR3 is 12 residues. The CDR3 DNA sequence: TGTGCCAGCACCCTTGGGACCTATGGCTACACCTTC. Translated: CASTLGTYGYTF.

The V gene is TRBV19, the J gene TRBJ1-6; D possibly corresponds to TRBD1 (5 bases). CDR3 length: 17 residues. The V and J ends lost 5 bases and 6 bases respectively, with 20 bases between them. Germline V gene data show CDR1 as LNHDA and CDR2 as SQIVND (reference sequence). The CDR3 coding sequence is TGTGCCAGTAGTCTCCAAGAGGGGTTTCTCCCTAATTCACCCCTCCACTTT. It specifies CASSLQEGFLPNSPLHF.

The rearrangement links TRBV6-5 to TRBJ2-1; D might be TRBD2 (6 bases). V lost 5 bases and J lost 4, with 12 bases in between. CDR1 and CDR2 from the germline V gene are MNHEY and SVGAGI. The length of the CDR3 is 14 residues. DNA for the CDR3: TGTGCCAGCAGTACCCCGACTAGTTACAATGAGCAGTTCTTC. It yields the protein CASSTPTSYNEQFF.

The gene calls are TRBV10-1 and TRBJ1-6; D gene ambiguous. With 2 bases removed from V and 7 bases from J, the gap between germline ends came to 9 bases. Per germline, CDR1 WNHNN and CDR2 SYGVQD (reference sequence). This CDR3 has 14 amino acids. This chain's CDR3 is CASSERVGNSPLHF. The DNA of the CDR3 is TGCGCCAGCAGTGAGAGGGTAGGAAATTCACCCCTCCACTTT.

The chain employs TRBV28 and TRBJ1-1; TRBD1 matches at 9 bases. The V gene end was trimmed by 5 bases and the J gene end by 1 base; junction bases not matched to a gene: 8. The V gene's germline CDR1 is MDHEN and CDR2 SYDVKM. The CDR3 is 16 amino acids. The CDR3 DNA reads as TGTGCCAGCAGTGATTGGGAGGGACAGGGGAACACTGAAGCTTTCTTT. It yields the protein CASSDWEGQGNTEAFF.

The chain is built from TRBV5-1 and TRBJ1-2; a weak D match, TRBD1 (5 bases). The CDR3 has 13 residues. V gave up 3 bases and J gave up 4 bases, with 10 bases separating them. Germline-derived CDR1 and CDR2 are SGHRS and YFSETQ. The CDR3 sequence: CASSSTGGYGYTF. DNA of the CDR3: TGCGCCAGCAGCTCCACGGGGGGCTATGGCTACACCTTC.